This T cell receptor beta chain is from a study of cytomegalovirus exposure and HLA in healthy donors (dated 2017 in TCRdb). In terms of the full investigation: According to an earlier analysis of several hundred of the donors, about 190 million T cells yielded 120 million or so unique TCR beta sequences and about 300 Gb of sequence data. About 300 gigabases of sequencing data and 80 million or so unique TCR sequences were included in an early release covering about 620 HLA-typed donors. Of the 398 genotyped donors, 81% fell in the genetic ancestry cluster associated with self-reported Caucasian donors. The study was designed to test whether signatures of past pathogen exposure could be identified by cataloging public T cell receptors. The study used immunosequencing to profile the T cell repertoires of several hundred subjects and linked those repertoires to cytomegalovirus serostatus. Along with the approximately 620-subject first cohort, a separate validation cohort of over a hundred different subjects was used. To predict cytomegalovirus infection status, the study brought together high-throughput TCR immunosequencing, statistical association of individual TCRs with disease status, and machine learning. A later analysis re-analyzed previously published TCR beta repertoires from roughly 690 donors and added high-resolution HLA genotyping to study TCR occurrence patterns. Rather than drawing on any new phenotypic data, the later analysis identified candidate immune exposures from TCR beta sequences and the way those sequences occurred across donors. An earlier analysis of 450 to 750 of the donors used high-throughput TCR beta sequencing to judge whether each TCR beta V gene segment behaved as functional or pseudogenic. Donor age, sex, ethnicity and CMV serostatus were compiled alongside the repertoire data. In a later genetic analysis, genome-wide SNP genotypes for about 65% of the roughly 670 donors were used, and that subset was treated as a discovery cohort. Every discovery cohort repertoire had been produced on one sequencing platform. HLA typing covered class I and class II loci at four-digit resolution. The number of donors typed differed by locus, with about 620-630 for A, B, C, DRB1 and DQB1, roughly 520 for DQA1, 606 for DPA1, and around 460 for DPB1. Five DR-DQ haplotypes were handled as single units for association and clustering, since linkage in the cohort was strong. Across 398 genotyped donors of the cohort, an average of about 240,000 unique TCR beta nucleotide sequences per donor were sequenced, and roughly a sixth of those sequences were non-productive. The paper as a whole reports these results and caveats: While some public TCRs were present in many individuals, most TCR sequences turned up only very rarely across donors. The authors suggested that the approach could potentially be generalized to other disease states and immunological phenotypes. A further reported finding was that TCR beta sequences accurately predicted the HLA-A and HLA-B alleles for most subjects in the first cohort. Some IMGT-functional V segments, including TRBV6-2 and TRBV6-3, could not be told apart with the 87-base-pair reads, so those segments were excluded. A cluster of highly shared sequence variants was judged likely to be a technical artifact of the sequencing pipeline. According to a later genetic analysis, donors in an Asian-associated ancestry cluster had fewer N-insertions in productive TCRs than the approximately 700-donor mean. Linkage disequilibrium might explain the correlated functional status among segregating V segments, but an unknown experimental factor could not be ruled out. V-gene and J-gene trimming of TCR beta chains was associated with a missense DCLRE1C variant in a later genetic analysis, and the association was replicated in an independent cohort. A few of the identified cytomegalovirus-associated TCR beta chains were confirmed in vitro to be specific for cytomegalovirus antigens. Because HLA typing was unavailable for some donors at each locus, only the typed subset was used in association tests. The only immune exposure information available for the cohort was CMV serostatus. In a later analysis, most CMV-associated TCR beta chains were found to appear HLA-restricted, with HLA associations seemingly driven largely by CMV exposure. Because counts were too low, about 18 rarely observed V segments, including chromosome 9 orphons, were excluded from the earlier analysis of 500 to 700 of the donors. Only TCR beta chains were sequenced in this cohort, and the absence of alpha or paired-chain data limited detectable features. In a later analysis, several top co-occurrence clusters were reported to appear linked to parvovirus B19, influenza, CMV and Epstein-Barr virus. Compared with equally common non-associated chains, HLA-associated TCR beta chains in a later analysis were more clonally expanded and had lower generation probabilities. Cytomegalovirus status was reported to be diagnosed by the classifier with high specificity and sensitivity in both the original and validation cohorts. A total of 150 to 200 TCR beta chains were listed by the study as associated with cytomegalovirus. Assigning TCR associations to individual alleles was difficult when HLA alleles, especially DR and DQ, strongly co-occurred. An earlier analysis of some 590 of the donors showed that most TCR beta V segments appeared in productive rearrangements either about 87% or about 30% of the time, which broadly matched IMGT annotations. In a later analysis, TCR association rates were found to vary across HLA loci, with the most associated TCRs seen for DRB1 alleles and the fewest for HLA-C alleles. Specific HLA alleles were associated with 16,951 TCR beta sequences at a false discovery rate of 0.05 in a later analysis. Roughly uniform sequencing depth across donors was assumed in presence/absence analyses, although this assumption may not hold.

Comment on this clone: Its antigen target is currently unknown.

Here V drops 2 bases and J drops 6 bases, and the junction holds 5 bases not matched to any gene. The CDR3 runs 13 residues from the cysteine to the phenylalanine. Solely the CDR3 DNA is kept, with 39 bases framed from the first base. The germline V gene encodes CDR1 GTSNPN and CDR2 SVGIG (reference sequence). Preparation of the library involved the immunoSEQ multiplex PCR assay. A mixture of 60 forward primers for TCR Vbeta segments and 13 reverse primers for TCR Jbeta segments was used in the multiplex PCR. The CDR3 region of rearranged TCR beta genes was amplified from genomic DNA by a multiplex PCR assay. On the Illumina HiSeq System, the amplified TCR beta libraries were sequenced as 87-base-pair reads. The original pipeline was this. In a later analysis, roughly 80 million unique TCR beta chains were counted across the 690 or so repertoires, and around 10 million of these chains were shared by at least two donors. A nearest-neighbor algorithm error-corrected the raw reads and collapsed the reads into unique sequences, merging closely related sequences to remove PCR and sequencing errors. CDR3 sequences were aligned to IMGT reference sequences to assign V, D and J gene segments. Each retained sequence needed at least a six-nucleotide match to both a V gene segment and a J gene segment. Rearrangements were classified as productive when the CDR3 lacked stop codons and remained in frame with V and J, and all other rearrangements were classified as non-productive. CDR3 was defined by IMGT convention, running from the second conserved V-encoded cysteine to the conserved J-encoded phenylalanine. The earlier analysis of roughly 590 of the donors excluded any sequence lacking an unambiguous match to a single V gene segment. In an earlier analysis of several hundred of the donors, V segments were called functional above 56.7% productive rearrangements and were called segregating when the between-donor standard deviation exceeded 5%. To diagnose cytomegalovirus status from the catalog of TCR beta chain sequences, a statistical classification framework was built. A later analysis assigned V and J genes by comparing TCR nucleotide sequences with IMGT/GENE-DB human TR gene sequences. Using the TCRdist pipeline, a later analysis assigned CDR3 sequences along with most-parsimonious VDJ recombination scenarios. A later analysis defined each TCR beta chain by its CDR3 amino acid sequence plus V-gene family, and excluded reads lacking a unique V-gene family. To address suspected cross-contamination and a sequencing artifact, a later analysis removed around 600 highly shared, low-generation-probability nucleotide sequences. In a later analysis, a clonal expansion index for each public chain was calculated from normalized within-repertoire ranks of inferred template counts. In a later analysis, generation probabilities were computed with a VDJ recombination model fitted to out-of-frame rearrangements, and the resulting probabilities were checked against IGoR. In a later analysis, TCR-TCR, TCR-HLA and TCR-CMV co-occurrence was scored with hypergeometric tests, and a repertoire-size bias correction was applied to TCR pairs. In a later analysis, false discovery rates were estimated by permuting HLA or CMV assignments 20 times. In a later analysis, co-occurring TCRs were grouped with DBSCAN, and TCRdist sequence similarity was added when clustering was performed within HLA-allele-positive subsets. For co-occurrence clustering, repertoires with fewer than 30,000 or more than 120,000 public chains were excluded, along with about five repertoires with anomalous nucleotide sharing. TCRdb took this table from immuneACCESS and kept in-frame rearrangements with V and J called. Such tables lack part of the clones; where checked against another copy, unresolved V genes explain under half of the gap, and the rest is unexplained. V and J calls plus clone size are reproduced from that table; the DNA served to infer D and trimming. The table for this sample lists under 60,000 clones. Of the sample, 9% to 15% is held by the ten largest clones.

The cohort comprised under 700 healthy bone marrow donors. At the time of sampling, every cohort member was nominally healthy, though immune exposures that went unrecorded were likely present. The donor tested CMV seropositive and was one of the 289 seropositive cohort members. Each donor provided a peripheral blood sample, and peripheral blood mononuclear cells were used for TCR beta sequencing. The Qiagen DNeasy Blood Extraction Kit was used to extract genomic DNA from the blood cell samples. The chain is assembled from TRBV30 and TRBJ2-7; a stretch of 9 junction bases matches TRBD2. The sequenced sample consisted of PBMCs. The receptor was derived from a woman in her thirties in good health and CMV-seropositive. The nucleotide sequence is TGTGCCTGGAGTCTGCTAGCGGGGCTCGAGCAGTACTTC. It encodes CAWSLLAGLEQYF.